This TCR beta chain stems from a study of blood T cell repertoires in COVID-19. Libraries were prepared by immunoSEQ multiplex PCR; TCRdb keeps only in-frame clonotypes and omits some of them. The table has hundreds of thousands of clones, around 90% seen once. The CDR3 extends over 14 amino acids. V trimming: 1 base; J trimming: 8 bases; junction bases outside the gene matches: 6. Germline CDR1 SQVTM, CDR2 ANQGSEA. The receptor was derived from a man aged 55-75 years who had recovered from COVID-19. The chain carries TRBV29-1 and TRBJ2-1; TRBD2 matches at 9 bases. The sample taken for sequencing was PBMCs or T cells enriched from blood (not recorded which). The CDR3 nucleotides are TGCAGCGTTGAAGTCGTAGCGGGAGTCGATGAGCAGTTCTTC. It translates to CSVEVVAGVDEQFF.